This is a list of T cell receptor beta chains from one sample in a study of cytomegalovirus exposure and HLA in healthy donors. Assay used: immunoSEQ multiplex PCR; TCRdb lists only in-frame clones, some missing. The sample features under 200,000 clones, with about 6.5% in its top ten. Input material: PBMCs. The receptors were sampled from a man aged 30 to 39 in good health and CMV-seronegative. Both conserved end residues are part of each CDR3. A D gene is named only where the DNA matches it firmly.

>TRBJ2-3|-|TRBV14
CASSQMVGGSTDTQYF
TGTGCCAGCAGCCAGATGGTCGGGGGTTCCACAGATACGCAGTATTTT
>TRBJ2-1|-|TRBV7-9
CASSLVEFNEQFF
TGTGCCAGCAGCTTAGTAGAATTCAATGAGCAGTTCTTC
>TRBJ1-2|TRBD1|TRBV9
CASSVGTGGVNGYTF
TGTGCCAGCAGCGTAGGGACAGGGGGCGTGAATGGCTACACCTTC
>TRBJ2-7|-|TRBV18
CASSPPNGGTGYEQYF
TGTGCCAGCTCACCACCGAATGGAGGGACCGGCTACGAGCAGTACTTC
>TRBJ1-2|-|TRBV2
CASSDDSGAIPPYGYTF
TGTGCCAGCAGCGATGACTCGGGTGCTATTCCACCCTATGGCTACACCTTC
>TRBJ1-2|-|TRBV30
CACTIDLTQGYTF
TGTGCCTGTACTATTGACCTGACTCAGGGCTACACCTTC
>TRBJ1-2|-|TRBV15
CATSRDLGASNYGYTF
TGTGCCACCAGCAGAGATTTAGGGGCTTCTAACTATGGCTACACCTTC
>TRBJ1-4|TRBD1|TRBV19
CASSILGTGNEKLFF
TGTGCCAGTAGCATATTGGGGACAGGGAATGAAAAACTGTTTTTT
>TRBJ2-6|TRBD1|TRBV5-1
CASSLGQGAGANVLTF
TGCGCCAGCAGCCTCGGACAGGGCGCTGGGGCCAACGTCCTGACTTTC
>TRBJ2-5|-|TRBV9
CASSVAGRETQYF
TGTGCCAGCAGCGTAGCAGGGCGAGAGACCCAGTACTTC
>TRBJ1-6|-|TRBV27
CAMRSGAPVIYSPLHF
TGTGCCATGAGGTCTGGGGCCCCCGTGATTTATTCACCCCTCCACTTT
>TRBJ2-7|-|TRBV14
CASSLRTGHLGHEQYF
TGTGCCAGCAGCCTTAGAACGGGACATCTGGGCCACGAGCAGTACTTC
>TRBJ2-7|-|TRBV11-3
CASNRNTDYEQYF
TGTGCCAGCAACCGGAACACTGACTACGAGCAGTACTTC
>TRBJ1-2|-|TRBV28
CASSSTRAGKYGYTF
TGTGCCAGCAGTTCGACCCGGGCAGGGAAGTATGGCTACACCTTC
>TRBJ2-3|TRBD1|TRBV5-5
CASSLLGQVSDTQYF
TGTGCCAGCAGCTTGCTCGGACAGGTATCAGATACGCAGTATTTT
>TRBJ2-5|TRBD2|TRBV7-8
CASSPEGLASTQYF
TGTGCCAGCAGCCCGGAGGGACTAGCCTCGACCCAGTACTTC
>TRBJ2-1|TRBD2|TRBV10-3
CATGGGYNEQFF
TGTGCCACGGGGGGGGGTTACAATGAGCAGTTCTTC
>TRBJ2-3|-|TRBV4-3
CASSQQGLTDTQYF
TGCGCCAGCAGCCAACAGGGGCTCACAGATACGCAGTATTTT
>TRBJ2-1|TRBD2|TRBV18
CASSPRTSGSLSVEQFF
TGTGCCAGCTCACCCCGGACTAGCGGGAGCCTTTCAGTTGAGCAGTTCTTC
>TRBJ2-3|-|TRBV27
CASSLAPSVTDTQYF
TGTGCCAGCAGTTTAGCCCCCTCAGTGACAGATACGCAGTATTTT
>TRBJ2-3|TRBD2|TRBV6-5
CASSTGGADTQYF
TGTGCCAGCAGCACGGGAGGCGCAGATACGCAGTATTTT
>TRBJ2-5|TRBD2|TRBV5-1
CASSLSPSGGQETQYF
TGCGCCAGCAGCTTGTCTCCTAGCGGGGGGCAAGAGACCCAGTACTTC
>TRBJ2-7|TRBD2|TRBV19
CASSSGRAFYEQYF
TGTGCCAGTAGTAGCGGGAGGGCCTTTTACGAGCAGTACTTC